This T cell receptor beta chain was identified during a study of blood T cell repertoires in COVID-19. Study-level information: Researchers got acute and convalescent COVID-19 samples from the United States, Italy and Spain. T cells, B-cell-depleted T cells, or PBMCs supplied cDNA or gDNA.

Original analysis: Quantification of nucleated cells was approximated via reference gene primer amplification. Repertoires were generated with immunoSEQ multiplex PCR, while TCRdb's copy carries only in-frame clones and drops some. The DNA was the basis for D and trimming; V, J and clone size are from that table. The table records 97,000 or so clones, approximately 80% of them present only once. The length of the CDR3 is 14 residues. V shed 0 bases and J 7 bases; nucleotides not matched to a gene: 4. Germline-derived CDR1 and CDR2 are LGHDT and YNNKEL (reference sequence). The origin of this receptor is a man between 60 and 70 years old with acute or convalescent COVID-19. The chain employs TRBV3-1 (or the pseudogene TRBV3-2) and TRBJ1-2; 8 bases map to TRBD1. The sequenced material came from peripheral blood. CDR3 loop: CASSQDYRGGGYTF. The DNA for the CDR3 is TGTGCCAGCAGCCAAGATTACAGGGGGGGTGGCTACACCTTC.